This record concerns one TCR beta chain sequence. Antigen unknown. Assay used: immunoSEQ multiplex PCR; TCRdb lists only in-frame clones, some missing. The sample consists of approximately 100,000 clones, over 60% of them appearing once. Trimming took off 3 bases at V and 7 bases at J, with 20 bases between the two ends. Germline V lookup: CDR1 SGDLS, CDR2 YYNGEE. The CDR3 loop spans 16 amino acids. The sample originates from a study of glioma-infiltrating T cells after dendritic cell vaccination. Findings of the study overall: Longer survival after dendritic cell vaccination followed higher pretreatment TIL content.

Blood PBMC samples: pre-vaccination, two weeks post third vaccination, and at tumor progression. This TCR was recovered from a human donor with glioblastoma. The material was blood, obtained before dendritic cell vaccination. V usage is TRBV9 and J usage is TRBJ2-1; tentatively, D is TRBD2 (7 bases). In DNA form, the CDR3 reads TGTGCCAGCAGCGCCAGAAGGGGGGGAGGTCTGAATGAGCAGTTCTTC. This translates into CASSARRGGGLNEQFF.